What follows describes a single TCR beta chain. Its antigen target is currently unknown. Within one base of it there is no much larger clone, and no base qualities were kept. These data originate in a study of blood T cell repertoires in COVID-19 (TCRdb year 2020). With regard to the full study: The collaborator samples originated in the United States, Italy and Spain and spanned the acute and convalescent phases of COVID-19. Samples were obtained from the ongoing ImmuneRACE study (first 160 participants) and from some 1,300 subjects provided by 6 global collaborators. The material from the prospective study consisted of cDNA or gDNA derived from T cells, B-cell-depleted T cells, or PBMCs. Nearly every sample came with metadata listing a de-identified subject ID, COVID-19 status, age in years and sex. Subjects who had been exposed to COVID-19, were actively infected with it, or had recovered from it provided the deeply sampled blood TCRbeta repertoires that made up the dataset. Where HLA class I and class II types were available, the types were taken from metadata supplied by the sample provider, not from assay-based typing. The repertoires were released in a freely available public database meant as a resource for research on the immune response to SARS-CoV-2.

The paper as a whole reports these results and caveats: How much clinical and demographic metadata was included differed by source and by participant, and the metadata was provided uncurated.

At the junction V is shortened by 7 bases and J by 2 bases; bases outside the gene matches: 9. The CDR3 runs 15 amino acids, cysteine and phenylalanine included. The only DNA kept is the CDR3, 45 bases in frame from the first base. CDR1 and CDR2, per the germline V gene, are MDHEN and SYDVKM. TCRbeta CDR3 regions were amplified from genomic DNA using the immunoSEQ Assay, a bias-controlled multiplex PCR. As for how the authors treated the data: The number of nucleated cells in each sample was estimated by amplification of reference gene primers within the assay. To quantify the absolute abundance of each unique TCRbeta CDR3 rearrangement, sequence reads were collapsed and filtered. For each sample, productive Simpson clonality was calculated as the square root of Simpson's diversity index across productive rearrangements. In TCRdb, the immuneACCESS table is reduced to in-frame sequences with V and J assigned. These tables do not hold every clone; where another copy was compared, an unresolved V gene accounts for under half, and the others remain unexplained. That table is the source of V, J and clone size, and D and trimming were worked out from the DNA. In all, the sample holds 200,000 to 300,000 clones, and roughly 80% of those were seen once. 3.5% to 5% of the sample comes from the top ten.

Collaborating institutions collected whole blood in K2EDTA tubes following their own protocols. Collaborator samples were shipped for TCRbeta analysis as frozen whole blood, isolated PBMCs, or DNA extracted from either sample type. Rearrangement joined TRBV28 to TRBJ2-7, and 9 junctional nucleotides match TRBD2. This sequence originates from a man aged 55 to 69 with acute or convalescent COVID-19. Source material: peripheral blood. This receptor has the CDR3 CASTTPKRGAYEQYF. The DNA sequence is given as TGTGCCAGCACCACCCCGAAGCGGGGGGCCTACGAGCAGTACTTC. With all but the CDR3 taken from the reference TRBV28 and TRBJ2-7 genes, the full variable domain is: DVKVTQSSRYLVKRTGEKVFLECVQDMDHENMFWYRQDPGLGLRLIYFSYDVKMKEKGDIPEGYSVSREKKERFSLILESASTNQTSMYLCASTTPKRGAYEQYFGPGTRLTVT.